The 27 T cell receptor beta chains below were found in one sample sequenced in a study of human T cells and chemical hapten exposure. MiXCR, applied by TCRdb to the RACE reads, yields one record per CDR3 protein. The sample carries tens of thousands of distinct CDR3 sequences, about 6.8% recorded once. Time point specified: patch test 1, 2 weeks after DPC sensitization. Treatment specified: therapeutic diphenylcyclopropenone sensitization with weekly scalp DPC. The specimen was whole blood, collected in connection with sensitization to the hapten diphenylcyclopropenone (DPC). Source of these receptors: a woman aged 25 to 39 with alopecia areata. Some clones in this sample may be carry-over from other donors' samples.

The V gene is TRBV6-5, the J gene TRBJ2-7; D gene uncertain. Germline lookup yields CDR1 MNHEY and CDR2 SVGAGI. This CDR3 spans 14 amino acids. V gave up 6 bases and J gave up 2 bases, with 14 bases separating them. The CDR3 DNA sequence: TGTGCCAGCAGGCAGGACCCTGAGGCCTACGAGCAGTACTTC. Translated, it gives CASRQDPEAYEQYF.

The V gene is TRBV29-1, the J gene TRBJ2-7, with D perhaps matching TRBD2 (5 bases). V lost 6 bases to trimming and J lost 2 bases, with 11 bases between them. The CDR3 sequence is 12 residues long. Looked up from germline, CDR1 is SQVTM and CDR2 is ANQGSEA. The CDR3 loop reads CSVNDGTYEQYF. Here the CDR3 DNA reads TGCAGCGTCAACGACGGGACCTACGAGCAGTACTTC.

The chain employs TRBV6-6 and TRBJ2-6; 8 bases fit TRBD1. The germline V gene encodes CDR1 MNHNY and CDR2 SVGAGI (reference sequence). The CDR3 contains 21 residues. The V gene end was trimmed by 2 bases and the J gene end by 0 bases; junction bases not matched to a gene: 15. CDR3 nucleotide sequence: TGTGCCAGCAGTTACAAATTGAAAGGCGGACAGGGCGGCTCTGGGGCCAACGTCCTGACTTTC. This encodes CASSYKLKGGQGGSGANVLTF.

With regard to this clonotype: This may be a read error, as it is one base from a much larger clone. This rearrangement joins TRBV12-3 or TRBV12-4 to TRBJ1-1, with 8 bases aligning to TRBD1. The CDR3 has 16 residues. With 2 bases clipped from V and 3 bases from J, the junction kept 8 bases outside the gene matches. The CDR3 DNA is TGTGCCAGCAGTTTACGGGCAGGGGGCGTCGACACTGAAGCTTTCTTT. Translation gives CASSLRAGGVDTEAFF.

For this clonotype: A read error may account for a junction end that differs from germline. V is TRBV12-3 or TRBV12-4 and J is TRBJ2-1, with 7 bases aligning to TRBD1. The CDR3 contains 15 residues. DNA of the CDR3: TGTGCCAACAGTTTACTACGGGACAGATACAATGAGCAGTTCTTC. It encodes CANSLLRDRYNEQFF.

This clonotype was detected ten times or more. CDR3 amino acids: CSAMTDLYEQYF. The DNA for the CDR3 is TGCAGTGCGATGACAGACCTCTACGAGCAGTACTTC. The chain carries TRBV20-1 and TRBJ2-7; D possibly corresponds to TRBD1 (5 bases). Trimming stripped 6 bases from V and 3 bases from J, with 12 bases between. This CDR3 spans 12 amino acids. CDR1 is DFQATT, CDR2 SNEGSKA, per germline (reference sequence).

This clonotype was found a few times. The V and J genes are TRBV20-1 and TRBJ2-7; 10 bases line up with TRBD1. CDR1 is DFQATT and CDR2 is SNEGSKA in the germline V gene (reference sequence). J gave up 3 bases and V 5 bases, and 4 bases lay outside the gene matches. The CDR3 covers 13 residues. In DNA form, the CDR3 reads TGCAGTGCTGCGACAGGGGGCCTCTACGAGCAGTACTTC. Its translation is CSAATGGLYEQYF.

The V call is TRBV18, the J call TRBJ2-1; weak D call: TRBD1 (5 bases). V was pared by 2 bases and J by 3 bases, with 8 bases between. This CDR3 spans 14 amino acids. Per germline, CDR1 KGHSH and CDR2 LQKENI. The CDR3, as DNA: TGTGCCAGCTCACCAGGGGCCTGCTACAATGAGCAGTTCTTC. Translation gives CASSPGACYNEQFF.

The sample holds many counts of this clonotype. V and J are TRBV29-1 and TRBJ1-1; a weak D match, TRBD1 (6 bases). This CDR3 has 11 residues. The V and J ends lost 7 bases and 5 bases respectively, with 11 bases between them. Germline V gives CDR1 SQVTM, CDR2 ANQGSEA. The CDR3: CSGIGGTEAFF. Written as DNA, the CDR3 is TGCAGCGGGATAGGGGGTACTGAAGCTTTCTTT.

This clonotype was recorded at least ten times. The gene calls are TRBV9 and TRBJ2-1; the D is unclear. The ends were cut back, 0 bases at V and 5 bases at J, with 12 bases in the middle. The CDR3 totals 15 residues. Germline CDR1 is SGDLS and CDR2 is YYNGEE. The DNA of the CDR3 is TGTGCCAGCAGCGTAGGCCCCCGACGCAACAATGAGCAGTTCTTC. Protein product: CASSVGPRRNNEQFF.

As concerns this clonotype: This may be a read error: a much more frequent sequence differs by one nucleotide. The chain has TRBV12-3 or TRBV12-4 and TRBJ2-3, with 10 nucleotides matching TRBD2. The ends lost 7 bases at V and 1 base at J; junction bases unmatched: 8. The CDR3 consists of 16 residues. The CDR3 DNA sequence: TGTGCCAGCACTTCGAACCTAGCGGGGGGCACAGATACGCAGTATTTT. Protein sequence: CASTSNLAGGTDTQYF.

This clonotype was seen at least ten times. The chain combines TRBV6-5 with TRBJ2-2; D may match TRBD1 or TRBD2 (5 bases each). CDR1 is MNHEY, CDR2 SVGAGI, per germline. The CDR3 is made up of 14 amino acids. Trimming left V 2 bases short and J 7 bases short, with 11 bases between. Here the CDR3 DNA reads TGTGCCAGCAGTTACCCTTCGAGGGGCGGGGAGCTGTTTTTT. Protein product: CASSYPSRGGELFF.

This clonotype was seen at least ten times. The chain couples TRBV18 to TRBJ1-1; D might be TRBD1 (6 bases). Per germline, CDR1 KGHSH and CDR2 LQKENI. This CDR3 contains 15 residues. Deletions cut 3 bases from V and 0 bases from J, with 11 bases between. The CDR3 nucleotides are TGTGCCAGCTCACCCCGGACAGCCATGAACACTGAAGCTTTCTTT. It encodes CASSPRTAMNTEAFF.

This clonotype was seen more than once but under ten times. The V and J genes are TRBV19 and TRBJ2-7; D ambiguous. Germline CDR1 LNHDA, CDR2 SQIVND (reference sequence). With 3 bases removed from V and 5 bases from J, the gap between germline ends came to 8 bases. The length of the CDR3 is 12 residues. The CDR3 DNA sequence: TGTGCCAGTAGTATCAGTACTAACGAGCAGTACTTC. Residues: CASSISTNEQYF.

The chain carries TRBV28 and TRBJ1-6; D gene unclear. This CDR3 contains 16 residues. CDR1 and CDR2 from the germline V gene are MDHEN and SYDVKM. V lost 4 bases, J lost 7 bases, and 17 bases lay in between. The CDR3 sequence is CASSSPGGLGNSPLHF. Here the CDR3 DNA reads TGTGCCAGCAGTTCCCCGGGAGGCCTCGGGAATTCACCCCTCCACTTT.

This clonotype was detected ten times or more. The J gene is TRBJ2-2, the V gene TRBV5-6; D not certain. The CDR3 extends over 13 amino acids. Trimming shortened V by 4 bases and J by 4 bases, and 8 bases separated the two germline ends. Germline V gene lookup returns CDR1 SGHDT and CDR2 YYEEEE. The CDR3 DNA reads as TGTGCCAGCAGCCGGGTCCGCACCGGGGAGCTGTTTTTT. Amino acid sequence: CASSRVRTGELFF.

This clonotype came up many times. The chain has TRBV20-1 and TRBJ2-1; D is undetermined. V dropped 3 bases and J dropped 4 bases, with 25 bases sitting between them. CDR1 DFQATT and CDR2 SNEGSKA come from the germline V gene (reference sequence). This CDR3 spans 18 amino acids. CDR3 nucleotide sequence: TGCAGTGCTAGTAGGGCTAGTAAGTCGGGTAGAGGATACAATGAGCAGTTCTTC. Encoded protein: CSASRASKSGRGYNEQFF.

There are many counts of this clonotype. CDR3 protein: CSARRGTNTGELFF. CDR3 sequence (DNA): TGCAGTGCCAGGCGGGGGACGAACACCGGGGAGCTGTTTTTT. V gene TRBV20-1 combines with J gene TRBJ2-2; 7 bases agree with TRBD2. The CDR3 has 14 residues. Germline trimming cut 6 bases from V and 0 bases from J; bases unmatched to any gene: 4. The germline gives CDR1 DFQATT, CDR2 SNEGSKA (reference sequence).

This clonotype has ten or more counts. CDR3 nucleotides: TGTGCCAGCAGGGGAGGGACAGGCCCTTTCTCTGAGCAGTACTTC. This codes for CASRGGTGPFSEQYF. The V call is TRBV2, the J call TRBJ2-7; a weak D match, TRBD1 (8 bases). Germline V lookup: CDR1 SNHLY, CDR2 FYNNEI. V gave up 6 bases and J gave up 7 bases, with 22 bases separating them. The CDR3 contains 15 residues.

This clonotype was observed at least ten times. The chain joins TRBV7-9 to TRBJ2-3; D may be TRBD1 or TRBD2 (6 bases each). The germline CDR1 and CDR2 sequences are SEHNR and FQNEAQ (reference sequence). The V gene lost 3 bases and the J gene lost 2 bases, with 18 bases spanning the gap. CDR3 length: 17 residues. The CDR3 protein is CASSLAVGGPSTDTQYF. CDR3 DNA: TGTGCCAGCAGCTTGGCTGTGGGGGGCCCGTCCACAGATACGCAGTATTTT.

This clonotype was detected ten times or more. The chain is built from TRBV5-1 and TRBJ1-1; 7 nucleotides match TRBD1. V was pared by 4 bases and J by 0 bases, with 9 bases of the junction left unmatched. The CDR3 covers 16 residues. From germline, CDR1 is SGHRS and CDR2 YFSETQ. This chain's CDR3 is CASSPGQLLMNTEAFF. CDR3 sequence (DNA): TGCGCCAGCAGCCCGGGACAGCTTCTTATGAACACTGAAGCTTTCTTT.

There are many counts of this clonotype. This chain joins TRBV9 and TRBJ2-3; TRBD2 aligns across 7 bases. The CDR3 spans 16 residues. Trimming at V came to 4 bases and at J to 1 base, leaving 9 bases not matched to a gene. CDR1 SGDLS and CDR2 YYNGEE come from the germline V gene. This CDR3 is CASSKRAGRGTDTQYF. CDR3 nucleotides: TGTGCCAGCAGCAAGAGGGCGGGGAGGGGCACAGATACGCAGTATTTT.

This clonotype has more than one count but fewer than ten. The gene calls are TRBV20-1 and TRBJ2-1; 8 positions match TRBD1. There are 14 residues in the CDR3. V lost 2 bases to trimming and J lost 4 bases; unmatched junction nucleotides: 4. Germline lookup yields CDR1 DFQATT and CDR2 SNEGSKA (reference sequence). The CDR3 protein is CSARSGGAYNEQFF. CDR3 DNA: TGCAGTGCTAGATCAGGGGGCGCATACAATGAGCAGTTCTTC.

The chain couples TRBV6-1 to TRBJ1-1, with D maybe TRBD1 (6 bases). Germline V gene lookup returns CDR1 MNHNS and CDR2 SASEGT. V lost 4 bases to trimming and J lost 5 bases, with 11 bases between them. This CDR3 spans 13 amino acids. The CDR3 DNA reads TGTGCCAGCAGTGTAAGGGGGTGGACTGAAGCTTTCTTT. Protein sequence: CASSVRGWTEAFF.

This clonotype was counted a few times. The chain links TRBV11-2 to TRBJ1-5; D may be TRBD1 (5 bases). The V end was cut by 1 base, the J end by 4 bases, with 11 bases between. This CDR3 contains 15 residues. Germline CDR1 reads SGHAT; CDR2 reads FQNNGV. The CDR3 nucleotides read TGTGCCAGCAGCTTAGGCGCGGGGCTGAATCAGCCCCAGCATTTT. Its translation: CASSLGAGLNQPQHF.

In this sample, this clonotype turned up many times. V gene TRBV11-2 combines with J gene TRBJ1-3, with D uncertain. The CDR3 is 14 amino acids. The V gene's germline CDR1 is SGHAT and CDR2 FQNNGV. The V end was cut by 4 bases, the J end by 2 bases, with 9 bases between. This chain's CDR3 is CASSSTEAGNTIYF. The DNA for the CDR3 is TGTGCCAGCAGCTCTACCGAGGCTGGAAACACCATATATTTT.

This clonotype showed up just a few times. The chain uses TRBV5-6 and TRBJ1-1; D unclear. Germline lookup yields CDR1 SGHDT and CDR2 YYEEEE. The V end was cut by 2 bases, the J end by 7 bases, with 9 bases between. The CDR3 totals 12 residues. The CDR3 DNA is TGTGCCAGCAGCTTTTTCGGCGGTGAAGCTTTCTTT. Protein product: CASSFFGGEAFF.